These 23 T cell receptor beta chains came from one sample sequenced in a study of blood T cell repertoires in COVID-19. Assay used: immunoSEQ multiplex PCR; TCRdb lists only in-frame clones, some missing. The repertoire holds 200,000 to 250,000 clones, with 85% to 90% as singletons. Sequencing input: PBMCs or T cells enriched from blood (not recorded which). The receptors shown here come from a woman under 40 who had recovered from COVID-19.

The chain recombines TRBV7-9 with TRBJ2-7; 11 positions match TRBD2. Germline V lookup: CDR1 SEHNR, CDR2 FQNEAQ (reference sequence). The CDR3 is 14 amino acids. With V trimmed by 7 bases and J by 3 bases, 5 bases remained unmatched. CDR3 amino acids: CASNSGRAVYEQYF. CDR3 bases: TGTGCCAGCAATAGCGGGAGGGCTGTCTACGAGCAGTACTTC.

The chain couples TRBV6-2 or TRBV6-3 to TRBJ2-1; TRBD1 agrees at 7 bases. The CDR3 has 16 residues. The germline gives CDR1 MNHEY, CDR2 SVGEGT. Trimming took 2 bases from V and 3 from J; bases not matched to a gene: 7. The CDR3 here is CASSYDGRGFYNEQFF. In nucleotides, the CDR3 is TGTGCCAGCAGTTACGACGGCAGGGGGTTCTACAATGAGCAGTTCTTC.

V usage is TRBV27 and J usage is TRBJ1-1; tentative D call: TRBD1 (5 bases). CDR1 and CDR2 from the germline V gene are MNHEY and SMNVEV (reference sequence). Trimming took off 2 bases at V and 5 bases at J, with 27 bases between the two ends. This CDR3 has 19 residues. The CDR3 here is CASSLGSGRSPYGGTEAFF. In DNA form, the CDR3 reads TGTGCCAGCAGTTTAGGTTCTGGCAGGTCCCCTTACGGGGGGACTGAAGCTTTCTTT.

The rearrangement links TRBV4-2 to TRBJ2-3; D is possibly TRBD2 (6 bases). This CDR3 has 14 amino acids. V shed 4 bases and J shed 4 bases, with 12 bases lying between them. Germline CDR1 LGHNA, CDR2 YNFKEQ. CDR3 DNA sequence: TGTGCCAGCAGCCCGGGCGCGGGACCAGATACGCAGTATTTT. Its protein is CASSPGAGPDTQYF.

The rearrangement joins TRBV30 to TRBJ1-5; D perhaps matches TRBD1 (5 bases). Looked up from germline, CDR1 is GTSNPN and CDR2 is SVGIG (reference sequence). This CDR3 is 13 amino acids long. Deletions cut 3 bases from V and 4 bases from J, with 10 bases between. As DNA, the CDR3 is TGTGCCTGGAGCTGGACATCGAATCAGCCCCAGCATTTT. The encoded protein is CAWSWTSNQPQHF.

This clone has a single count. This sequence joins TRBV20-1 and TRBJ1-1, with D perhaps matching TRBD1 (5 bases). Looked up from germline, CDR1 is DFQATT and CDR2 is SNEGSKA (reference sequence). Trimming left V 5 bases short and J 10 bases short, with 14 bases between. The CDR3 is 11 amino acids. The CDR3 reads CSADSRGGAFF. For the CDR3, the DNA is TGCAGTGCTGACAGCCGCGGGGGAGCTTTCTTT.

The chain recombines TRBV28 with TRBJ2-7; D unresolved. V lost 5 bases and J lost 0, with 17 bases in between. This CDR3 comprises 16 residues. CDR1 is MDHEN and CDR2 is SYDVKM in the germline V gene. Here the CDR3 reads CASSPTDQPHSYEQYF. In nucleotides, the CDR3 is TGTGCCAGCAGTCCTACCGATCAACCGCACTCCTACGAGCAGTACTTC.

The rearrangement uses TRBV28 and TRBJ1-5; D unclear. Trimming stripped 2 bases from V and 7 bases from J, with 12 bases between. Germline CDR1 reads MDHEN; CDR2 reads SYDVKM. The CDR3 is 14 amino acids. The CDR3 loop is CASSLAAVRQPQHF. Written as DNA, the CDR3 is TGTGCCAGCAGTTTAGCGGCTGTACGGCAGCCCCAGCATTTT.

The chain carries TRBV3-1 (or the pseudogene TRBV3-2) and TRBJ1-4; tentative D call: TRBD1 (5 bases). The V end was cut by 0 bases, the J end by 4 bases, with 15 bases between. Per the germline V gene, CDR1 is LGHDT and CDR2 is YNNKEL (reference sequence). The CDR3 is 17 amino acids. The CDR3 is CASSQEMTASFNEKLFF. The DNA of the CDR3 is TGTGCCAGCAGCCAAGAGATGACAGCCAGCTTTAATGAAAAACTGTTTTTT.

This clone was seen only once. CDR3 nucleotide sequence: TGTGCCAGCAGCTTGGAGGCGGGGGGCACCGGGGAGCTGTTTTTT. It translates to CASSLEAGGTGELFF. This chain links TRBV5-4 with TRBJ2-2; 8 bases map to TRBD2. The CDR3 contains 15 residues. V gave up 0 bases and J gave up 4 bases; unmatched junction bases: 2. Per the germline V gene, CDR1 is SGHNT and CDR2 is YYREEE (reference sequence).

The chain links TRBV3-1 (or the pseudogene TRBV3-2) to TRBJ2-1; no definite D call. Germline V gene data show CDR1 as LGHDT and CDR2 as YNNKEL (reference sequence). This CDR3 has 16 amino acids. Trimming stripped 1 base from V and 3 bases from J, with 13 bases between. The CDR3 coding sequence is TGTGCCAGCAGCCAAGCCGGGTCTGGTCGCTACAATGAGCAGTTCTTC. Translation gives CASSQAGSGRYNEQFF.

The chain links TRBV2 to TRBJ2-7; weak D call: TRBD2 (5 bases). The germline V gene has CDR1 SNHLY and CDR2 FYNNEI. The CDR3 is 15 amino acids. The V and J ends lost 4 bases and 2 bases respectively, with 15 bases between them. The CDR3 DNA reads as TGTGCCAGCAGTGGTGCCGGGCGGGTGACCTACGAGCAGTACTTC. Protein: CASSGAGRVTYEQYF.

This chain joins TRBV18 and TRBJ1-6; 9 bases are a match to TRBD1. This CDR3 has 15 amino acids. Germline V gene sequence: CDR1 KGHSH, CDR2 LQKENI. With 4 bases clipped from V and 7 bases from J, the junction kept 5 bases outside the gene matches. This CDR3 reads CASSLRDRENSPLHF. The CDR3 DNA reads TGTGCCAGCTCACTCCGGGACAGGGAGAATTCACCCCTCCACTTT.

The rearrangement uses TRBV28 and TRBJ2-1; D gene ambiguous. This CDR3 has 17 amino acids. Germline V gene data show CDR1 as MDHEN and CDR2 as SYDVKM. Trimming pared 7 bases from V and 2 bases from J, leaving 21 bases between. The CDR3 nucleotides are TGTGCCAGCATCGAAGCCGCGTCGAAACCTACCTACAATGAGCAGTTCTTC. Translating it yields CASIEAASKPTYNEQFF.

The rearrangement uses TRBV5-8 and TRBJ2-5; D unresolved. The V end lost 4 bases, the J end lost 4 bases, and 11 bases lay between the germline ends. In germline, CDR1 is SGHTS, CDR2 YDEGEE. The CDR3 has 13 amino acids. This CDR3 reads CASSPRVGETQYF. CDR3 nucleotide sequence: TGTGCCAGCAGCCCCCGGGTAGGAGAGACCCAGTACTTC.

The V call is TRBV6-4, the J call TRBJ1-1; TRBD1 agrees at 7 bases. Looked up from germline, CDR1 is MRHNA and CDR2 is SNTAGT. V shed 6 bases and J 1 base; nucleotides not matched to a gene: 11. The CDR3 is made up of 16 amino acids. The CDR3 DNA reads TGTGCCAGCAGCGAAAAACCGGGACAGTGGAACACTGAAGCTTTCTTT. Translation: CASSEKPGQWNTEAFF.

The chain couples TRBV15 to TRBJ1-2; D perhaps matches TRBD1 (6 bases). The germline V gene encodes CDR1 LNHNV and CDR2 YYDKDF (reference sequence). Trimming stripped 0 bases from V and 5 bases from J, with 10 bases between. The CDR3 has 14 amino acids. CDR3 protein: CATSRDQTGYGYTF. In nucleotides, the CDR3 is TGTGCCACCAGCAGAGATCAGACAGGTTATGGCTACACCTTC.

The genes are TRBV28 and TRBJ1-1, with TRBD1 matching over 7 bases. CDR1 is MDHEN and CDR2 is SYDVKM in the germline V gene. The CDR3 is 14 residues long. V trimming: 6 bases; J trimming: 11 bases; junction bases outside the gene matches: 15. CDR3 in DNA: TGTGCCAGCAGCTCCCAATCTGGGGACAGCAGGGCTTTCTTT. Amino acid sequence: CASSSQSGDSRAFF.

The rearrangement joins TRBV7-2 to TRBJ2-4, with D possibly matching TRBD2 (6 bases). The germline V gene has CDR1 SGHTA and CDR2 FQGNSA. Between the trimmed V and J ends, which lost 1 base and 0 bases, there was a span of 10 bases. The CDR3 is 16 amino acids. The CDR3 DNA follows: TGTGCCAGCAGCTTAGGCGGGATACTAGCCAAAAACATTCAGTACTTC. Encoded protein: CASSLGGILAKNIQYF.

The chain is built from TRBV4-1 and TRBJ1-3; D may be TRBD1 (6 bases). The V and J ends lost 4 bases and 2 bases respectively, with 12 bases between them. CDR3 length equals 15 residues. CDR1 and CDR2 from the germline V gene are MGHRA and YSYEKL. CDR3 loop: CASSRLQGPGNTIYF. CDR3 coding DNA: TGCGCCAGCAGCCGACTACAGGGACCTGGAAACACCATATATTTT.

This clone was counted once. This chain links TRBV2 with TRBJ1-1, with D maybe TRBD1 (5 bases). Germline V lookup: CDR1 SNHLY, CDR2 FYNNEI. The CDR3 is 15 amino acids. Trimming removed 2 bases at V and 5 bases at J, with 15 bases between. CDR3 amino acids: CASSERGQGITEAFF. CDR3 nucleotides: TGTGCCAGCAGTGAACGTGGGCAGGGTATAACTGAAGCTTTCTTT.

This clone was detected once. J is TRBJ2-3 and V is TRBV5-4; 7 positions match TRBD2. The CDR3 is 16 residues long. The ends lost 5 bases at V and 1 base at J; junction bases unmatched: 10. From germline, CDR1 is SGHNT and CDR2 YYREEE (reference sequence). The CDR3 bases are TGTGCCAGCAGTTCTAGCGGAAGAATGGGCACAGATACGCAGTATTTT. It specifies CASSSSGRMGTDTQYF.

This CDR3 is CASSQVTSGQYNEQFF. DNA for the CDR3: TGCGCCAGCAGCCAAGTTACTAGCGGGCAATACAATGAGCAGTTCTTC. The V gene is TRBV4-1, the J gene TRBJ2-1; 9 nucleotides line up with TRBD2. Trimming removed 1 base from V and 4 bases from J; junction bases left unmatched: 5. The germline V gene encodes CDR1 MGHRA and CDR2 YSYEKL. The CDR3 runs to 16 residues.